Below, 30 T cell receptor beta chains from the same sample are listed, as sequenced in a study of lung T cells in sarcoidosis with Löfgren's syndrome. TCRdb re-called the reads through MiXCR, storing one row per CDR3 protein. The data hold 60,000 or so distinct CDR3 sequences, with 21% observed a single time. The specimen sequenced was CD4+ T cells from PBMCs. The receptors were sampled from a human donor with sarcoidosis (Löfgren's syndrome or another form), or a control subject (not recorded which).

This clonotype was recorded at least ten times. This chain links TRBV19 with TRBJ2-1, with TRBD2 identical over 13 bases. The junction had 11 bases not matched to a gene; V was cut back by 5 bases and J by 10 bases. Germline V CDR1 and CDR2: LNHDA, SQIVND (reference sequence). The CDR3 loop spans 16 amino acids. The CDR3, as DNA: TGTGCCAGTAGTCAAAGGACTAGCGGGGGCCTCCGGGAGCAGTTCTTC. Translated: CASSQRTSGGLREQFF.

This sequence joins TRBV11-2 and TRBJ2-1; D may be TRBD2 (5 bases). Deletions cut 5 bases from V and 10 bases from J, with 15 bases between. Looked up from germline, CDR1 is SGHAT and CDR2 is FQNNGV. The CDR3 is made up of 13 amino acids. In DNA form, the CDR3 reads TGTGCCAGCAGCCCAGTGGGGAGAAGGGAGCAGTTCTTC. Amino acid sequence: CASSPVGRREQFF.

J is TRBJ2-7 and V is TRBV7-9, with TRBD1 identical over 8 bases. The germline CDR1 and CDR2 sequences are SEHNR and FQNEAQ (reference sequence). This CDR3 spans 13 amino acids. Trimming cost V 3 bases and J 5 bases; bases outside gene matches: 3. CDR3 loop: CASSFGQGNEQYV. The CDR3 DNA is TGTGCCAGCAGCTTTGGACAGGGCAACGAGCAGTACGTC.

This clonotype was recorded at least ten times. This chain uses TRBV6-1 with TRBJ1-5; D unresolved. Trimming pared 6 bases from V and 0 bases from J, leaving 12 bases between. The CDR3 extends over 15 amino acids. Germline lookup yields CDR1 MNHNS and CDR2 SASEGT. CDR3 sequence reads: CASSSEPYSNQPQHF. CDR3 DNA sequence: TGTGCCAGCAGCAGTGAACCTTATAGCAATCAGCCCCAGCATTTT.

This clonotype was recorded a few times. The chain uses TRBV7-9 and TRBJ2-7; 11 positions match TRBD1. The CDR3 consists of 15 residues. Germline trimming cut 1 base from V and 2 bases from J; bases unmatched to any gene: 1. Germline V gene data show CDR1 as SEHNR and CDR2 as FQNEAQ (reference sequence). The CDR3 sequence is CASSLGDRGAYEQYF. CDR3 DNA sequence: TGTGCCAGCAGCTTAGGGGACAGGGGGGCCTACGAGCAGTACTTC. Combining the CDR3 with reference TRBV7-9 and TRBJ2-7 gives the whole variable domain DTGVSQNPRHKITKRGQNVTFRCDPISEHNRLYWYRQTLGQGPEFLTYFQNEAQLEKSRLLSDRFSAERPKGSFSTLEIQRTEQGDSAMYLCASSLGDRGAYEQYFGPGTRLTVT.

As for this clonotype: The junction departs from germline at one end; a sequencing error may be responsible. The CDR3 DNA follows: TGTGCTAGCAGCCCTCGTCCGGGCCACGGTGAGCAGTCCTTC. Translating gives CASSPRPGHGEQSF. The chain links TRBV28 to TRBJ2-1; D gene uncertain. Germline CDR1 and CDR2: MDHEN and SYDVKM. CDR3 length: 14 amino acids.

Many counts were recorded for this clonotype. V is TRBV20-1 and J is TRBJ2-3; D is unresolved. The CDR3 contains 14 residues. The V end lost 3 bases, the J end lost 1 base, and 11 bases lay between the germline ends. From germline, CDR1 is DFQATT and CDR2 SNEGSKA (reference sequence). The CDR3 nucleotides are TGCAGTGCTAGGCGGAGTACGGGCACAGATACGCAGTATTTT. This encodes CSARRSTGTDTQYF.

This clonotype was observed a handful of times. The chain joins TRBV11-2 to TRBJ2-3, with 8 positions matching TRBD1. Germline lookup yields CDR1 SGHAT and CDR2 FQNNGV. V shed 2 bases, J shed 1 base, and the junction held 2 bases outside the gene matches. The CDR3 has 15 residues. The CDR3 region is CASSLRGQGTDTQYF. In DNA form, the CDR3 reads TGTGCCAGCAGCTTAAGGGGACAGGGCACAGATACGCAGTATTTT.

In the case of this clonotype: With a much larger clone just one base away, this may be a read error. The conserved phenylalanine or tryptophan normally closing the CDR3 is absent here, so this likely arose from a read error. The chain links TRBV27 to TRBJ2-7; D remains ambiguous. The CDR3 is 14 residues long. From germline, CDR1 is MNHEY and CDR2 SMNVEV (reference sequence). V was pared by 3 bases and J by 3 bases, with 12 bases between. The chain's CDR3 is CASSLNDKGYEQYL. CDR3 nucleotide sequence: TGTGCCAGCAGTTTGAATGACAAGGGCTACGAGCAGTACCTC.

This clonotype has ten or more counts. The rearrangement uses TRBV27 and TRBJ2-7; D call uncertain. The V and J ends lost 0 bases and 6 bases respectively, with 12 bases between them. There are 14 residues in the CDR3. The germline V gene has CDR1 MNHEY and CDR2 SMNVEV (reference sequence). The CDR3 nucleotides read TGTGCCAGCAGTTTATCCCTCCTTGCCCTCGAGCAGTACTTC. It is translated as CASSLSLLALEQYF.

By share, this clonotype counts as medium-sized (0.01 to 0.1%). The chain recombines TRBV28 with TRBJ1-5; possibly TRBD1 for D (6 bases). The ends were cut back, 10 bases at V and 3 bases at J, with 13 bases in the middle. Germline CDR1 and CDR2: MDHEN and SYDVKM. The CDR3 loop spans 13 amino acids. The CDR3 sequence is CATNRVDNQPQHF. The CDR3 coding sequence is TGTGCCACCAACAGGGTTGACAATCAGCCCCAGCATTTT.

Comments on this clonotype: Compared with germline, one end of the junction differs, possibly owing to a read error. V is TRBV29-1 and J is TRBJ2-3; D unresolved. The CDR3 extends over 11 amino acids. CDR1 is SQVTM, CDR2 ANQGSEA, per germline. The CDR3 protein is CSVPSEDTRYF. The CDR3 DNA follows: TGCAGCGTTCCCTCCGAGGATACGCGGTATTTT.

Ten or more counts support this clonotype. V and J are TRBV27 and TRBJ1-6; no clear D. CDR3 length: 16 residues. V was pared by 2 bases and J by 0 bases, with 8 bases between. Germline V gene data show CDR1 as MNHEY and CDR2 as SMNVEV (reference sequence). The DNA of the CDR3 is TGTGCCAGCAGTTTAAAGGGTCGCTCCTATAATTCACCCCTCCACTTT. Amino acid sequence: CASSLKGRSYNSPLHF.

This clonotype was observed at least ten times. The chain joins TRBV6-1 to TRBJ2-7, with a possible D match to TRBD2 (6 bases). The CDR3 extends over 15 amino acids. Trimming stripped 6 bases from V and 3 bases from J, with 18 bases between. Germline V gives CDR1 MNHNS, CDR2 SASEGT. CDR3 residues: CASRGAGTSIYEQYF. The CDR3 region has the DNA TGTGCCAGCAGAGGAGCCGGGACTTCAATCTACGAGCAGTACTTC.

This clonotype occurred many times. The J gene is TRBJ2-5, the V gene TRBV25-1; 9 bases match TRBD1. The CDR3 loop spans 14 amino acids. The germline CDR1 and CDR2 sequences are MGHDK and SYGVNS. V trimming: 3 bases; J trimming: 4 bases; junction bases outside the gene matches: 3. The CDR3 is CASSDLDRGETQYF. In DNA form, the CDR3 reads TGTGCCAGCAGTGATCTGGACAGGGGAGAGACCCAGTACTTC.

A note on this clonotype: It may be a read error: a sequence one base away is much more abundant. DNA of the CDR3: TGTGCCAGCATGAGAGTGGGGCACACAGATACGCAGTATTTT. As protein: CASMRVGHTDTQYF. J is TRBJ2-3 and V is TRBV12-3 or TRBV12-4, with D maybe TRBD1 (5 bases). Trimming left V 7 bases short and J 2 bases short, with 13 bases between. The CDR3 covers 14 residues.

This clonotype was detected many times. V usage is TRBV28 and J usage is TRBJ2-5, with D maybe TRBD2 (5 bases). The CDR3 is 12 residues long. Germline V CDR1 and CDR2: MDHEN, SYDVKM. Deletions cut 4 bases from V and 8 bases from J, with 11 bases between. CDR3 coding DNA: TGTGCCAGCAGTTCCGGACTGGCAACCCAGTACTTC. Translating it yields CASSSGLATQYF.

The rearrangement joins TRBV7-9 to TRBJ2-5; 8 bases agree with TRBD1. CDR1 is SEHNR and CDR2 is FQNEAQ in the germline V gene (reference sequence). Losses at the gene ends were 5 bases for V and 4 bases for J; bases not matched to a gene: 15. This CDR3 has 17 residues. Here the CDR3 reads CASSAARGRGRRETQYF. CDR3 in DNA: TGTGCCAGCAGCGCGGCTAGGGGCAGGGGGCGACGAGAGACCCAGTACTTC.

This clonotype showed up just a few times. The chain employs TRBV18 and TRBJ1-2; unclear D gene. V shed 1 base and J shed 8 bases, with 14 bases lying between them. This CDR3 has 14 residues. The germline CDR1 and CDR2 sequences are KGHSH and LQKENI. The CDR3 spells CASSPLDKSMGYTF. The CDR3 nucleotides read TGTGCCAGCTCACCACTCGACAAGTCTATGGGCTACACCTTC. The full variable domain, in which reference TRBV18 and TRBJ1-2 provide the parts outside the CDR3, is NAGVMQNPRHLVRRRGQEARLRCSPMKGHSHVYWYRQLPEEGLKFMVYLQKENIIDESGMPKERFSAEFPKEGPSILRIQQVVRGDSAAYFCASSPLDKSMGYTFGSGTRLTVV.

This clonotype is categorized as medium-sized. V gene TRBV27 combines with J gene TRBJ1-2; D gene unclear. V was pared by 0 bases and J by 8 bases, with 10 bases between. The length of the CDR3 is 13 residues. CDR1 and CDR2 (germline): MNHEY, SMNVEV (reference sequence). CDR3 bases: TGTGCCAGCAGTTTATCGGTCAGAGGAGGCTACACCTTC. Encoded protein: CASSLSVRGGYTF.

This clonotype was seen ten or more times. The CDR3 here is CASRPGQGNRRADFTDTQYF. CDR3 DNA sequence: TGTGCCAGCAGACCAGGACAGGGGAATAGGAGGGCGGATTTCACAGATACGCAGTATTTT. The chain employs TRBV6-1 and TRBJ2-3, with 9 bases identical to TRBD1. Looked up from germline, CDR1 is MNHNS and CDR2 is SASEGT. The CDR3 has 20 residues. The V segment lost 6 bases and the J segment 2 bases; nucleotides outside the gene matches: 21.

Comments on this clonotype: A read error is possible here, since a much larger clone lies one base away. J is TRBJ2-5 and V is TRBV12-3 or TRBV12-4; 7 nucleotides line up with TRBD1. The length of the CDR3 is 15 residues. The CDR3 sequence: CTSSLGRTGQETQYF. Written as DNA, the CDR3 is TGTACCAGCAGTTTGGGCAGGACAGGCCAAGAGACCCAGTACTTC.

This clonotype was detected ten times or more. V gene TRBV6-1 combines with J gene TRBJ2-5, with a weak D call TRBD1 (8 bases). The germline V gene encodes CDR1 MNHNS and CDR2 SASEGT. V was pared by 10 bases and J by 5 bases, with 17 bases between. The CDR3 is made up of 13 amino acids. The CDR3 DNA reads TGTGCCACCACAGGGGGGGAAGGGGAGACCCAGTACTTC. Amino acid sequence: CATTGGEGETQYF.

This clonotype was picked up many times. The chain combines TRBV20-1 with TRBJ2-7; weak D call: TRBD2 (7 bases). The V and J ends lost 3 bases and 3 bases respectively, with 12 bases between them. This CDR3 has 13 amino acids. Germline V CDR1 and CDR2: DFQATT, SNEGSKA (reference sequence). The CDR3 protein is CSARGGRNYEQYV. The CDR3 DNA is TGCAGTGCTAGGGGGGGGCGGAACTACGAGCAGTACGTC.

This clonotype was seen a handful of times. V gene TRBV14 combines with J gene TRBJ1-6, with a tentative D call TRBD1 (6 bases). Germline-derived CDR1 and CDR2 are SGHDN and FVKESK. V lost 1 base, J lost 10 bases, and 11 bases lay in between. The CDR3 totals 14 residues. The CDR3: CASSQVQGRSPLHF. CDR3 bases: TGTGCCAGCAGCCAAGTACAGGGACGATCACCCCTCCACTTT.

This clonotype was detected many times. The chain combines TRBV20-1 with TRBJ2-3; perhaps TRBD2 as D (5 bases). CDR1 and CDR2 (germline): DFQATT, SNEGSKA (reference sequence). The length of the CDR3 is 15 residues. V was clipped by 2 bases and J by 2 bases, with 14 bases between them. CDR3 protein: CSARLEPAVTDTQYF. The CDR3 DNA is TGCAGTGCTAGACTGGAACCAGCGGTCACAGATACGCAGTATTTT.

This clonotype was counted a few times. The chain joins TRBV2 to TRBJ1-3; D unresolved. The CDR3 is 14 residues long. CDR1 is SNHLY and CDR2 is FYNNEI in the germline V gene. The V end was cut by 7 bases, the J end by 0 bases, with 10 bases between. CDR3 protein: CASMAVGSGNTIYF. For the CDR3, the DNA is TGTGCCAGCATGGCAGTGGGCTCTGGAAACACCATATATTTT.

This clonotype was detected ten times or more. The chain employs TRBV20-1 and TRBJ1-5; D perhaps matches TRBD1 (5 bases). In germline, CDR1 is DFQATT, CDR2 SNEGSKA (reference sequence). The CDR3 extends over 13 amino acids. V lost 4 bases and J lost 6, with 13 bases in between. The CDR3 region is CSATTGTGQPQHF. CDR3 sequence (DNA): TGCAGTGCTACAACAGGTACGGGTCAGCCCCAGCATTTT.

The chain uses TRBV24-1 and TRBJ2-3; TRBD2 might be the D (6 bases). Trimming stripped 4 bases from V and 9 bases from J, with 13 bases between. CDR3 length equals 13 residues. CDR1 and CDR2 (germline): KGHDR, SFDVKD. The CDR3 sequence: CATSDRDGGTQYF. The CDR3 DNA reads as TGTGCCACCAGTGACCGAGACGGGGGAACGCAGTATTTT.

The rearrangement uses TRBV5-4 and TRBJ2-7; D tentatively fits TRBD1 or TRBD2 (5 bases each). The CDR3 runs 16 residues. The V gene lost 3 bases and the J gene lost 4 bases, with 20 bases spanning the gap. CDR1 is SGHNT and CDR2 is YYREEE in the germline V gene (reference sequence). DNA of the CDR3: TGTGCCAGCAGCTCTGTCCCCGGGGCCTTACTTTACGAGCAGTACTTC. This encodes CASSSVPGALLYEQYF.